Given below is one TCR beta chain in context. The antigen is not known. This sample is drawn from a study of T cells in Graves' hyperthyroidism and ophthalmopathy. The wider study: Sampling of peripheral blood happened at initial diagnosis, prior to any treatment. Study-level results: Most thyroid clonotypes with frequency above 0.001 were detected in blood.

Germline V lookup: CDR1 SGHAT, CDR2 FQNNGV. V shed 6 bases and J shed 1 base, with 14 bases lying between them. The CDR3 runs 15 residues. From RNA transcripts, TCR beta CDR3 regions were amplified. The primer set for the first-round RT-PCR of the TCR CDR3 was HTBI. TCRdb re-analysed the multiplex PCR reads in MiXCR, keeping a single row per CDR3 protein. The table records approximately 370,000 distinct CDR3 sequences, 17% of them present only once. Diagnostic assessment was based on clinical symptoms, serum thyroxine and TRAb, thyroid ultrasound and orbital computed tomography. The sample of blood was obtained at first hyperthyroidism diagnosis (before any ophthalmopathy symptoms).

J is TRBJ2-3 and V is TRBV11-2; perhaps TRBD2 as D (5 bases). Sequencing input: blood. This receptor was obtained from a woman aged 25 to 39 with Graves' hyperthyroidism that later progressed to Graves' ophthalmopathy. CDR3 sequence: CASRQRTRRTDTQYF. As DNA, the CDR3 is TGTGCCAGCAGGCAACGGACTCGACGCACAGATACGCAGTATTTT. Full variable domain (rest looked up from reference TRBV11-2 and TRBJ2-3): EAGVAQSPRYKIIEKRQSVAFWCNPISGHATLYWYQQILGQGPKLLIQFQNNGVVDDSQLPKDRFSAERLKGVDSTLKIQPAKLEDSAVYLCASRQRTRRTDTQYFGPGTRLTVL.